What follows describes a single T cell receptor beta chain. The antigen remains unidentified. The data were taken from a study of chemoradiotherapy in HPV16-positive cancers. Study at large: Functional T-cell assays on a couple of HPV16-positive patients' cells defined candidate HPV-specific clones and common TCR motifs. Study-wide results and caveats: For HPV16-positive patients, expanding HPV-responsive T cells associated with longer recurrence-free survival.

Generated by immunoSEQ multiplex PCR, the TCRdb table keeps only in-frame clones and is missing some. The repertoire holds 1,500 to 2,000 clones, with over 65% as singletons. Repeated repertoire sampling spanned the course of chemoradiotherapy. Sequences were derived from tumor tissue, sampled from a patient who underwent chemoradiotherapy. The TCR sequence derives from a human donor with HPV-associated anogenital cancer.

CDR3 nucleotide sequence: TGTGCCAGCAGTGCCCTAGCGGGAGGCCCAGATACGCAGTATTTT. Encoded protein: CASSALAGGPDTQYF. The J gene is TRBJ2-3, the V gene TRBV2; 11 nucleotides line up with TRBD2. The CDR3 totals 15 residues. Germline CDR1 and CDR2: SNHLY and FYNNEI. With 4 bases clipped from V and 4 bases from J, the junction kept 4 bases outside the gene matches.